Here is one T cell receptor beta chain with its context. Its antigen is undetermined. Donors had no recently reported acute infections or vaccinations and were HIV-negative. The repertoire was sequenced with immunoSEQ multiplex PCR; TCRdb's copy has only in-frame clones and lacks some. The sample shows roughly 380,000 clones, about 96% of them seen only once. This sample is drawn from a study of shared clonotypes between healthy human individuals. Study-wide results and caveats: Estimated richness values were generally larger in naive subsets than in memory subsets.

This CDR3 has 15 residues. V lost 2 bases and J 0 bases, leaving 9 bases between the germline ends. CDR1 and CDR2 (germline): SGHDT, YYEEEE. The sample taken for sequencing was memory CD8+ T cells sorted from blood. The subset denotes: CD45RO+ cells pooled with CCR7-negative TemRA cells. J is TRBJ2-1 and V is TRBV5-6; D gene uncertain. This clonotype was obtained from a man between 25 and 39 years old in good health. The CDR3: CASSLPSSSYNEQFF. The CDR3 DNA sequence: TGTGCCAGCAGCTTACCCTCAAGCTCCTACAATGAGCAGTTCTTC. The whole variable domain, remainder taken from reference TRBV5-6 and TRBJ2-1, is DAGVTQSPTHLIKTRGQQVTLRCSPKSGHDTVSWYQQALGQGPQFIFQYYEEEERQRGNFPDRFSGHQFPNYSSELNVNALLLGDSALYLCASSLPSSSYNEQFFGPGTRLTVL.